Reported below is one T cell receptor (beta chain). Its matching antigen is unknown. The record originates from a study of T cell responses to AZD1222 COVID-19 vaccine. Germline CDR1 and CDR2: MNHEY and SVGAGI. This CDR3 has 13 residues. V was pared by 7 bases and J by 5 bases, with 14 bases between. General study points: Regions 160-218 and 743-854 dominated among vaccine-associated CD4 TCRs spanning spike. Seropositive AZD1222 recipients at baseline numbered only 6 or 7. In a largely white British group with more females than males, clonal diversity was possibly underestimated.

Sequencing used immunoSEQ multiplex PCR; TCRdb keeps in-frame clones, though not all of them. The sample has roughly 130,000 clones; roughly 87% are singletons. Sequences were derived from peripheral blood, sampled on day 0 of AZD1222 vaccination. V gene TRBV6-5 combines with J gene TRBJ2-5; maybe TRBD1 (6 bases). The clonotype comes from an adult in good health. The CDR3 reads CASTNDRSETQYF. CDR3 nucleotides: TGTGCCAGCACCAACGACAGGTCGGAGACCCAGTACTTC.